The text below deals with one TCR beta chain. The antigen is undetermined. This sample was included in a study of regulatory dendritic cells for organ transplantation. The CDR3 contains 17 residues. Germline V CDR1 and CDR2: MGHRA, YSYEKL. The V end lost 3 bases, the J end lost 7 bases, and 23 bases lay between the germline ends. Libraries were prepared by immunoSEQ multiplex PCR; TCRdb keeps only in-frame clonotypes and omits some of them. This table has about 30,000 clones, 75% to 80% appearing once. Study observations and caveats: Of resting T cell subsets, memory CD8+ had the most alloreactive clonotypes. Regulatory dendritic cells appeared to expand memory CD8+ clones less than mature ones. The authors noted considerable between-person heterogeneity in alloreactive memory CD8+ cells. Memory T cells were less diverse than naive, with memory CD8+ most oligoclonal.

Sequenced sample: memory CD4+ T cells from blood. This sample's subset: CD45RO+ memory T cells. The chain links TRBV4-1 to TRBJ2-3, with TRBD2 as a possible D gene (6 bases). The sequence was collected from a human donor in good health. The CDR3 here is CASSQVLMVAEGNTQYF. In nucleotides, the CDR3 is TGCGCCAGCAGCCAGGTCTTGATGGTAGCGGAGGGGAATACGCAGTATTTT.